This T cell receptor beta chain was captured by sequencing in a study of blood T cell repertoires in COVID-19. The CDR3 has 12 residues. V dropped 7 bases and J dropped 4 bases, with 10 bases sitting between them. Germline CDR1 MDHEN, CDR2 SYDVKM. Sequencing was performed with immunoSEQ multiplex PCR; in TCRdb, only in-frame clones are kept and a portion is missing. The table lists 200,000 to 250,000 clones, almost 90% of them singletons. The chain links TRBV28 to TRBJ1-2; D is unresolved. This receptor was obtained from a young man with active or convalescent COVID-19. The sample was peripheral blood. This CDR3 is CASKTGIYGYTF. CDR3 DNA sequence: TGTGCCAGCAAGACTGGAATCTATGGCTACACCTTC.